The 29 T cell receptor beta chains listed next were all sequenced from one sample in a study of CD8+ T cells in alopecia areata. cDNA serving as the sequencing template came from extracted, reverse transcribed RNA. Sequenced by immunoSEQ multiplex PCR; TCRdb stores in-frame clones only, minus some. Of about 150,000 clones in the sample, around 58% are singletons; the top ten hold about 6%. Sequences were derived from CD4+ T cells sorted from blood, sampled at week 0. Every receptor here comes from a human donor with alopecia areata.

As regards this clone: The CDR3 ends on some other residue instead of the conserved phenylalanine or tryptophan, so this is likely a read error. It is unclear where the CDR3 begins or ends on the DNA, so no DNA is shown, and the CDR3 is as TCRdb lists it. This chain joins TRBV7-9 and TRBJ2-7; TRBD1 is taken as the D call from the table, unchecked against the DNA. Germline assignment: CDR1 SEHNR and CDR2 FQNEAQ (reference sequence). The CDR3 spans 8 residues, counting both ends. The CDR3: CASSPGHD.

This clone was detected only once. The V gene is TRBV7-2, the J gene TRBJ2-3; the match to TRBD2 covers 10 bases. Germline CDR1 SGHTA, CDR2 FQGNSA. CDR3 length: 16 amino acids. V lost 5 bases to trimming and J lost 10 bases; unmatched junction nucleotides: 15. CDR3 coding DNA: TGTGCCAGCAGCCCAGCCCCGGGGCTAGCGGGGGTGGCGCAGTATTTT. Its translation: CASSPAPGLAGVAQYF.

The sample holds many counts of this clone. This rearrangement joins TRBV7-9 to TRBJ1-1, with D unclear. There are 14 residues in the CDR3. With 3 bases removed from V and 7 bases from J, the gap between germline ends came to 15 bases. The germline gives CDR1 SEHNR, CDR2 FQNEAQ (reference sequence). The CDR3 bases are TGTGCCAGCAGCTTCCGAGCGGCGTGGGGTGAAGCTTTCTTT. It translates to CASSFRAAWGEAFF.

This clone was seen only a few times. This chain uses TRBV6-1 with TRBJ1-2; D is perhaps TRBD1 (6 bases). The CDR3 loop spans 15 amino acids. Germline lookup yields CDR1 MNHNS and CDR2 SASEGT. V lost 5 bases, J lost 2 bases, and 15 bases lay in between. CDR3 amino acids: CASSSLDRRNYGYTF. CDR3 coding DNA: TGTGCCAGCAGTTCTCTTGACAGGCGAAACTATGGCTACACCTTC.

The V call is TRBV27, the J call TRBJ2-3; 8 bases agree with TRBD1. Per the germline V gene, CDR1 is MNHEY and CDR2 is SMNVEV (reference sequence). This CDR3 has 12 amino acids. V lost 7 bases, J lost 15 bases, and 12 bases stayed unmatched. For the CDR3, the DNA is TGTGCCAGCACCAAACTTGGACAGGGTGTTTATTTT. Protein: CASTKLGQGVYF.

This sequence joins TRBV5-1 and TRBJ2-7; D gene unclear. CDR3 length: 11 amino acids. Trimming stripped 0 bases from V and 9 bases from J, with 7 bases between. Looked up from germline, CDR1 is SGHRS and CDR2 is YFSETQ. CDR3 sequence: CASSLDTRQYF. CDR3 DNA: TGCGCCAGCAGCTTGGACACCCGGCAGTACTTC.

This clone showed up just a few times. The chain employs TRBV30 and TRBJ1-2; 8 bases map to TRBD1. CDR3 length equals 13 residues. Germline CDR1 is GTSNPN and CDR2 is SVGIG (reference sequence). V gave up 3 bases and J gave up 8 bases; unmatched junction bases: 8. CDR3 residues: CAWSHGQGSGYTF. The CDR3 coding sequence is TGTGCCTGGAGCCACGGACAGGGTAGCGGCTACACCTTC.

The chain recombines TRBV30 with TRBJ1-3; D gene unclear. The CDR3 runs to 13 residues. Trimming removed 2 bases from V and 11 bases from J, with 16 bases in between. The germline V gene encodes CDR1 GTSNPN and CDR2 SVGIG (reference sequence). CDR3 in amino acids: CAWSISPVYAIYF. As DNA, the CDR3 is TGTGCCTGGAGTATAAGCCCGGTCTACGCCATATATTTT.

The chain combines TRBV7-2 with TRBJ2-4; D is uncertain. Between the trimmed V and J ends, which lost 2 bases and 8 bases, there was a span of 10 bases. Germline CDR1 reads SGHTA; CDR2 reads FQGNSA. The length of the CDR3 is 13 residues. In DNA, the CDR3 is TGTGCCAGCAGCTTACTGGTCAGTGACATTCAGTACTTC. Protein product: CASSLLVSDIQYF.

The V gene is TRBV5-1, the J gene TRBJ1-1, with 9 bases that match TRBD1. J was trimmed by 3 bases and V by 4 bases; bases with no gene match: 4. CDR3 size: 14 residues. Germline V CDR1 and CDR2: SGHRS, YFSETQ. CDR3 loop: CASSPGQGDTEAFF. Written as DNA, the CDR3 is TGCGCCAGCAGCCCGGGACAGGGTGACACTGAAGCTTTCTTT.

This chain connects TRBV5-6 to TRBJ2-7; D is unclear. CDR1 is SGHDT, CDR2 YYEEEE, per germline. V was shortened by 0 bases and J by 3 bases, with 10 bases between the two germline ends. The CDR3 runs 14 residues. This CDR3 reads CASSLGMALYEQYF. In DNA form, the CDR3 reads TGTGCCAGCAGCTTGGGTATGGCCCTCTACGAGCAGTACTTC.

V usage is TRBV7-2 and J usage is TRBJ2-7; D unclear. CDR1 and CDR2 from the germline V gene are SGHTA and FQGNSA. This CDR3 spans 12 amino acids. Trimming shortened V by 0 bases and J by 7 bases, and 7 bases separated the two germline ends. CDR3 bases: TGTGCCAGCAGCTTAGCTCTTTATGAGCAGTACTTC. It codes for CASSLALYEQYF.

This clone was observed a handful of times. The sample contains more than one DNA sequence encoding this CDR3. The chain has TRBV29-1 and TRBJ1-2; the D gene is possibly TRBD1 (5 bases). The CDR3 consists of 11 residues. Deletions cut 3 bases from V and 8 bases from J, with 10 bases between. Germline-derived CDR1 and CDR2 are SQVTM and ANQGSEA. The chain's CDR3 is CSVDGTAGYTF. DNA of the CDR3: TGCAGCGTTGATGGGACTGCAGGCTACACCTTC.

This clone occurred a few times. The V call is TRBV5-1, the J call TRBJ2-1; D may match TRBD1 or TRBD2 (5 bases each). The CDR3 consists of 16 residues. The V gene lost 4 bases and the J gene lost 0 bases, with 14 bases spanning the gap. From germline, CDR1 is SGHRS and CDR2 YFSETQ. The DNA for the CDR3 is TGCGCCAGCAGCGGGGCTTCGGGGTTCTCCTACAATGAGCAGTTCTTC. This sequence encodes CASSGASGFSYNEQFF. Looking up the rest from reference TRBV5-1 and TRBJ2-1 gives the full variable domain: KAGVTQTPRYLIKTRGQQVTLSCSPISGHRSVSWYQQTPGQGLQFLFEYFSETQRNKGNFPGRFSGRQFSNSRSEMNVSTLELGDSALYLCASSGASGFSYNEQFFGPGTRLTVL.

This chain joins TRBV15 and TRBJ2-2, with D hard to call. Germline CDR1 reads LNHNV; CDR2 reads YYDKDF (reference sequence). The ends were cut back, 2 bases at V and 4 bases at J, with 5 bases in the middle. This CDR3 is built from 13 residues. Here the CDR3 reads CATSRQFTGELFF. Written as DNA, the CDR3 is TGTGCCACCAGCAGACAGTTCACCGGGGAGCTGTTTTTT.

V gene TRBV27 combines with J gene TRBJ2-5, with 8 nucleotides matching TRBD2. J gave up 5 bases and V 5 bases, and 4 bases lay outside the gene matches. Germline V CDR1 and CDR2: MNHEY, SMNVEV (reference sequence). The CDR3 spans 13 residues. In nucleotides, the CDR3 is TGTGCCAGCAGTCCCCGACTAGCGGAGACCCAGTACTTC. It encodes CASSPRLAETQYF.

In its sample, this clone was seen once. V usage is TRBV5-1 and J usage is TRBJ2-3, with 7 bases that match TRBD1. Germline V gene sequence: CDR1 SGHRS, CDR2 YFSETQ. V shed 4 bases, J shed 2 bases, and the junction held 7 bases outside the gene matches. This CDR3 has 15 amino acids. The CDR3 spells CASSALQGHTDTQYF. For the CDR3, the DNA is TGCGCCAGCAGCGCCCTACAGGGGCACACAGATACGCAGTATTTT.

CDR3 residues: CASSKGDNQPQHF. CDR3 DNA sequence: TGCGCCAGCAGCAAGGGGGACAATCAGCCCCAGCATTTT. The chain recombines TRBV5-1 with TRBJ1-5, with a weak D call TRBD1 (6 bases). This CDR3 spans 13 amino acids. Germline V gene sequence: CDR1 SGHRS, CDR2 YFSETQ. The V end lost 4 bases, the J end lost 3 bases, and 8 bases lay between the germline ends.

V gene TRBV5-1 combines with J gene TRBJ2-4, with 13 positions matching TRBD2. The V segment lost 4 bases and the J segment 6 bases; nucleotides outside the gene matches: 16. CDR1 SGHRS and CDR2 YFSETQ come from the germline V gene. This CDR3 has 19 amino acids. CDR3 DNA sequence: TGCGCCAGCAGCCCGGACAGGGGGCGAGGGACTAGCGGGGTAAACATTCAGTACTTC. This codes for CASSPDRGRGTSGVNIQYF.

This clone appeared a few times. The chain joins TRBV7-2 to TRBJ1-1; maybe TRBD1 (5 bases). The CDR3 covers 14 residues. The V gene's germline CDR1 is SGHTA and CDR2 FQGNSA. For the CDR3, the DNA is TGTGCGGGACGCGAGGGTGCGGCGAACACTGAAGCTTTCTTT. Translation gives CAGREGAANTEAFF.

The rearrangement joins TRBV5-8 to TRBJ1-1; TRBD1 aligns across 10 bases. V was clipped by 3 bases and J by 3 bases; unmatched bases: 5. Germline V CDR1 and CDR2: SGHTS, YDEGEE. The length of the CDR3 is 15 residues. CDR3 loop: CASSYPGQGYTEAFF. CDR3 coding DNA: TGTGCCAGCAGCTATCCGGGACAGGGGTACACTGAAGCTTTCTTT. The variable domain in full, completed from reference TRBV5-8 and TRBJ1-1, reads EAGVTQSPTHLIKTRGQQATLRCSPISGHTSVYWYQQALGLGLQFLLWYDEGEERNRGNFPPRFSGRQFPNYSSELNVNALELEDSALYLCASSYPGQGYTEAFFGQGTRLTVV.

With regard to this clone: The same CDR3 arises from other DNA sequences in this sample as well. The V and J genes are TRBV5-4 and TRBJ2-1, with 12 bases matching TRBD2. Looked up from germline, CDR1 is SGHNT and CDR2 is YYREEE (reference sequence). The CDR3 totals 17 residues. J gave up 3 bases and V 0 bases, and 4 bases lay outside the gene matches. Here the CDR3 reads CASSLATSGGLYNEQFF. The CDR3 DNA is TGTGCCAGCAGCTTGGCGACTAGCGGGGGTCTCTACAATGAGCAGTTCTTC. The full variable domain, with the rest looked up from reference TRBV5-4 and TRBJ2-1, is ETGVTQSPTHLIKTRGQQVTLRCSSQSGHNTVSWYQQALGQGPQFIFQYYREEENGRGNFPPRFSGLQFPNYSSELNVNALELDDSALYLCASSLATSGGLYNEQFFGPGTRLTVL.

This clone was recorded only once. Other nucleotide sequences from this sample produce the same CDR3. The rearrangement uses TRBV29-1 and TRBJ1-1, with 8 bases aligning to TRBD1. The CDR3 consists of 13 residues. The germline V gene encodes CDR1 SQVTM and CDR2 ANQGSEA. Trimming at V came to 6 bases and at J to 1 base, leaving 4 bases not matched to a gene. DNA of the CDR3: TGCAGCGTGGCAGGACAGGGGAACACTGAAGCTTTCTTT. Translation: CSVAGQGNTEAFF.

The V and J genes are TRBV18 and TRBJ2-4, with a tentative D call TRBD1 (5 bases). Germline CDR1 reads KGHSH; CDR2 reads LQKENI. The CDR3 covers 16 residues. Trimming shortened V by 4 bases and J by 1 base, and 14 bases separated the two germline ends. The CDR3 region is CASSQGIQAAKNIQYF. The CDR3 nucleotides are TGTGCCAGCTCACAAGGGATACAGGCCGCCAAAAACATTCAGTACTTC. The full variable domain, rest sourced from reference TRBV18 and TRBJ2-4, is NAGVMQNPRHLVRRRGQEARLRCSPMKGHSHVYWYRQLPEEGLKFMVYLQKENIIDESGMPKERFSAEFPKEGPSILRIQQVVRGDSAAYFCASSQGIQAAKNIQYFGAGTRLSVL.

There are a few counts of this clone. The J gene is TRBJ2-5, the V gene TRBV2; D unclear. Germline loops: CDR1 SNHLY, CDR2 FYNNEI. V was shortened by 10 bases and J by 4 bases, with 13 bases between the two germline ends. The CDR3 covers 12 residues. The CDR3 coding sequence is TGTGCCACATCGAGCAGAGGAGAGACCCAGTACTTC. It specifies CATSSRGETQYF.

This sequence joins TRBV7-2 and TRBJ2-5; no reliable D call. This CDR3 region has 13 residues. The V end lost 10 bases, the J end lost 5 bases, and 17 bases lay between the germline ends. Germline-derived CDR1 and CDR2 are SGHTA and FQGNSA. The DNA of the CDR3 is TGTGCCACTCAACCAGACCCGCTGGAGACCCAGTACTTC. Its translation: CATQPDPLETQYF.

In DNA form, the CDR3 reads TGTGCCATCAGTGAGGCGGACGGGGGCACAGATACGCAGTATTTT. Its protein product is CAISEADGGTDTQYF. V is TRBV10-3 and J is TRBJ2-3; D possibly corresponds to TRBD2 (5 bases). Trimming pared 2 bases from V and 1 base from J, leaving 10 bases between. The CDR3 has 15 amino acids. Germline loops: CDR1 ENHRY, CDR2 SYGVKD.

The chain uses TRBV20-1 and TRBJ1-2; no reliable D call. The CDR3 sequence is 11 residues long. V shed 1 base and J shed 8 bases, with 8 bases lying between them. Per germline, CDR1 DFQATT and CDR2 SNEGSKA (reference sequence). The CDR3 bases are TGCAGTGCTAGAGCCCCCGGGGGCTACACCTTC. It specifies CSARAPGGYTF.

There are a few counts of this clone. This sequence joins TRBV7-2 and TRBJ1-1; D gene uncertain. The germline V gene has CDR1 SGHTA and CDR2 FQGNSA. The CDR3 consists of 16 residues. Trimming cost V 6 bases and J 1 base, with 18 bases left between them. As DNA, the CDR3 is TGTGCCAGCAGAAGAATGGTTGGGGTACCGAACACTGAAGCTTTCTTT. Its protein product is CASRRMVGVPNTEAFF.